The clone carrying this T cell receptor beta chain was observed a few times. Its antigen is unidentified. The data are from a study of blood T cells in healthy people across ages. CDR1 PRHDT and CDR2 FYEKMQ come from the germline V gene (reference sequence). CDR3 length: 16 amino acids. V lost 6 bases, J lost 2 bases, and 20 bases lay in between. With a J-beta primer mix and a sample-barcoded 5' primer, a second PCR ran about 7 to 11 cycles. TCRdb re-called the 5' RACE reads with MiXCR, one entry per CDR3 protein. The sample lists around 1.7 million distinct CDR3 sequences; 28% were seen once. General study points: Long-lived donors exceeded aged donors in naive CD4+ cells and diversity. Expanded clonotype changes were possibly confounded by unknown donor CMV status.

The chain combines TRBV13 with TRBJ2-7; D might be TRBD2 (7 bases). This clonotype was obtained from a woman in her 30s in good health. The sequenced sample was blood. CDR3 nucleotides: TGTGCCAGCAGGCGGGGGCGCGGATCCCTGGCCTACGAGCAGTACTTC. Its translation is CASRRGRGSLAYEQYF.